This TCR beta chain is from a study of blood T cell repertoires in COVID-19. Study summary: Some COVID-19 samples were acute and others convalescent; all came from the United States, Italy and Spain. Sources were T cells, B-cell-depleted T cells, or PBMCs; the material itself was cDNA or gDNA.

Study processing details: Reference gene primers were amplified, and this amplification served to estimate nucleated cell counts. Clones were sequenced by immunoSEQ multiplex PCR, and TCRdb holds only the in-frame ones, with some missing. The DNA was the basis for D and trimming; V, J and clone size are from that table. This sample yields 120,000 to 150,000 clones, of which roughly 80% are seen a single time; roughly 4.4% belongs to the top ten. The CDR3 is made up of 15 amino acids. V lost 4 bases and J lost 6; bases outside the gene matches: 10. The germline V gene encodes CDR1 MGHRA and CDR2 YSYEKL.

This sequence joins TRBV4-1 and TRBJ2-3; 7 bases are a match to TRBD2. This clonotype originated in a human donor in a cohort sampled during active COVID-19. The source material was peripheral blood. The CDR3 here is CASSRAGLGVDTQYF. The CDR3 DNA follows: TGCGCCAGCAGCCGAGCCGGACTAGGGGTGGATACGCAGTATTTT.